Below are 8 T cell receptor beta chains sequenced from a single sample in a study of blood T cell repertoires in COVID-19. Sequencing used immunoSEQ multiplex PCR; TCRdb keeps in-frame clones, though not all of them. The data hold 120,000 or so clones, with roughly 90% observed a single time. Sequences were obtained from peripheral blood. The receptor set was obtained from a woman in her sixties with COVID-19, enrolled during active disease.

As DNA, the CDR3 is TGTGCCAGCAGCCCCGAATTAATATGGACTAGCGGGGGTGATGAGCAGTTCTTC. Translated: CASSPELIWTSGGDEQFF. The chain uses TRBV3-1 (or the pseudogene TRBV3-2) and TRBJ2-1; 13 positions agree with TRBD2. V lost 4 bases, J lost 8 bases, and 14 bases stayed unmatched. This CDR3 region has 18 residues. Germline CDR1 is LGHDT and CDR2 is YNNKEL (reference sequence).

This rearrangement joins TRBV7-2 to TRBJ2-3; D is perhaps TRBD2 (6 bases). The CDR3 contains 14 residues. Trimming removed 4 bases at V and 5 bases at J, with 13 bases between. Germline assignment: CDR1 SGHTA and CDR2 FQGNSA. The DNA for the CDR3 is TGTGCCAGCAGCTCCCGTAGCGGTAGAGATACGCAGTATTTT. It encodes CASSSRSGRDTQYF.

The genes are TRBV5-1 and TRBJ1-4, with a possible D match to TRBD1 (5 bases). CDR1 SGHRS and CDR2 YFSETQ come from the germline V gene. The CDR3 spans 14 residues. With 2 bases removed from V and 2 bases from J, the gap between germline ends came to 7 bases. This chain's CDR3 is CASSLDSTNEKLFF. Here the CDR3 DNA reads TGCGCCAGCAGCTTAGACAGTACTAATGAAAAACTGTTTTTT.

The V call is TRBV7-6, the J call TRBJ1-5; 11 bases match TRBD1. Germline V gives CDR1 SGHVS, CDR2 FNYEAQ. With 5 bases clipped from V and 5 bases from J, the junction kept 5 bases outside the gene matches. The CDR3 covers 15 residues. The CDR3 DNA reads as TGTGCCAGCAGCCGGGACAGGGGGAAGGATCAGCCCCAGCATTTT. This codes for CASSRDRGKDQPQHF.

This clone was seen once. CDR3 DNA: TGTGCCAGCAGCCCCGGCCAGGGTCAGAACACCGGGGAGCTGTTTTTT. It is translated as CASSPGQGQNTGELFF. The chain employs TRBV5-4 and TRBJ2-2; weak D call: TRBD1 (5 bases). Germline loops: CDR1 SGHNT, CDR2 YYREEE (reference sequence). CDR3 length: 16 amino acids. With 4 bases removed from V and 1 base from J, the gap between germline ends came to 14 bases.

The chain recombines TRBV27 with TRBJ2-7; 9 bases map to TRBD1. The CDR3 is 14 residues long. In germline, CDR1 is MNHEY, CDR2 SMNVEV (reference sequence). V shed 8 bases and J 12 bases; nucleotides not matched to a gene: 17. Written as DNA, the CDR3 is TGTGCCAGCGCGCCCGGGACAGGGCCCCTCGGGTGGTACTTC. Translation gives CASAPGTGPLGWYF.

In DNA form, the CDR3 reads TGTGCCAGCAGCGTTTCCGTGGCAGGTCTTGGTGAAGCTTTCTTT. This sequence encodes CASSVSVAGLGEAFF. V is TRBV9 and J is TRBJ1-1; no reliable D call. CDR3 length: 15 amino acids. From germline, CDR1 is SGDLS and CDR2 YYNGEE. V was trimmed by 2 bases and J by 7 bases, leaving 18 bases between them. The full variable domain, with the rest looked up from reference TRBV9 and TRBJ1-1, is DSGVTQTPKHLITATGQRVTLRCSPRSGDLSVYWYQQSLDQGLQFLIQYYNGEERAKGNILERFSAQQFPDLHSELNLSSLELGDSALYFCASSVSVAGLGEAFFGQGTRLTVV.

The rearrangement joins TRBV2 to TRBJ1-4, with D perhaps matching TRBD1 (6 bases). This CDR3 region has 15 residues. V shed 4 bases and J shed 10 bases, with 19 bases lying between them. Germline lookup yields CDR1 SNHLY and CDR2 FYNNEI. The CDR3 reads CASSVLGEGGGKLFF. CDR3 nucleotides: TGTGCCAGCAGTGTATTGGGAGAGGGAGGGGGAAAACTGTTTTTT.